The 9 T cell receptor beta chains below all came from one sample that was sequenced in a study of blood T cells in healthy people across ages. A second PCR, run for roughly 7 to 12 cycles, used a sample-barcoded 5' primer plus a J-beta primer mix. TCRdb itself ran the 5' RACE reads through MiXCR, one entry per CDR3 protein. The data show around 1,500,000 distinct CDR3 sequences, roughly 27% seen once. The sequenced sample consisted of blood. The receptors were gathered from a woman aged 25 to 39 in good health.

The rearrangement joins TRBV27 to TRBJ2-3; 12 bases map to TRBD2. The CDR3 runs 15 residues. Germline-derived CDR1 and CDR2 are MNHEY and SMNVEV (reference sequence). The V and J ends lost 5 bases and 5 bases, in that order; junction bases with no gene match: 5. CDR3 sequence (DNA): TGTGCCAGCAGTCCTAGCGGGAGGGCAAGAGATACGCAGTATTTT. Protein product: CASSPSGRARDTQYF.

The CDR3 here is CASSGLVSETQYF. DNA of the CDR3: TGTGCCAGCAGTGGACTAGTATCAGAGACCCAGTACTTC. The rearrangement uses TRBV6-1 and TRBJ2-7, with D possibly being TRBD2 (6 bases). The J call is in doubt because the DNA end fits TRBJ2-5 better. This CDR3 is built from 13 residues. Germline assignment: CDR1 MNHNS and CDR2 SASEGT.

The sample holds a few counts of this clonotype. The chain is built from TRBV7-7 and TRBJ2-2; no definite D call. Germline assignment: CDR1 SSHAT and CDR2 FNYEAQ (reference sequence). The V end lost 5 bases, the J end lost 2 bases, and 9 bases lay between the germline ends. The CDR3 is 14 amino acids. The CDR3 sequence: CASSPDYNTGELFF. The CDR3, as DNA: TGTGCCAGCAGCCCGGATTATAACACCGGGGAGCTGTTTTTT.

This clonotype was seen at least ten times. This rearrangement joins TRBV20-1 to TRBJ2-3, with 8 bases that match TRBD2. CDR3 length: 16 residues. Per germline, CDR1 DFQATT and CDR2 SNEGSKA (reference sequence). The ends lost 5 bases at V and 3 bases at J; junction bases unmatched: 13. In nucleotides, the CDR3 is TGCAGTGCTCCCAGGGACGGGGGGGGCTTGACAGATACGCAGTATTTT. Translation gives CSAPRDGGGLTDTQYF.

This clonotype occurred many times. The V call is TRBV6-2 or TRBV6-3, the J call TRBJ2-7; TRBD2 matches 8 bases. Per germline, CDR1 MNHEY and CDR2 SVGEGT. V lost 6 bases, J lost 0 bases, and 4 bases stayed unmatched. This CDR3 spans 14 amino acids. The CDR3 spells CASRPGTSSYEQYF. For the CDR3, the DNA is TGTGCCAGCAGACCCGGGACTAGCTCCTACGAGCAGTACTTC.

This clonotype was detected only a few times. The chain uses TRBV10-3 and TRBJ2-1, with D tentatively TRBD1 or TRBD2 (5 bases each). V was clipped by 5 bases and J by 9 bases, with 32 bases between them. Germline V CDR1 and CDR2: ENHRY, SYGVKD. This CDR3 region has 19 residues. The CDR3 is CAISQIITGAPEDKGEQFF. The CDR3 region has the DNA TGTGCCATCAGTCAAATAATAACCGGGGCGCCGGAAGACAAGGGTGAGCAGTTCTTC.

This clonotype was seen repeatedly, ten times or more. The rearrangement joins TRBV7-9 to TRBJ1-5; D ambiguous. Trimming removed 1 base at V and 9 bases at J, with 7 bases between. This CDR3 is 12 amino acids long. CDR1 and CDR2 from the germline V gene are SEHNR and FQNEAQ (reference sequence). The CDR3 here is CASSLGLSPQHF. The DNA of the CDR3 is TGTGCCAGCAGCTTAGGGCTCTCGCCCCAGCATTTT.

The chain employs TRBV6-5 and TRBJ2-1, with D unresolved. Germline loops: CDR1 MNHEY, CDR2 SVGAGI. The CDR3 contains 11 residues. Between the trimmed V and J ends, which lost 10 bases and 4 bases, there was a span of 8 bases. CDR3 protein: CATLIYNEQFF. CDR3 in DNA: TGTGCCACGCTTATTTACAATGAGCAGTTCTTC.

V and J are TRBV20-1 and TRBJ2-3; 8 bases match TRBD2. J was trimmed by 6 bases and V by 5 bases; bases with no gene match: 13. From germline, CDR1 is DFQATT and CDR2 SNEGSKA (reference sequence). The CDR3 runs to 15 residues. The chain's CDR3 is CSAPDGERGKDTQYF. CDR3 sequence (DNA): TGCAGTGCTCCCGATGGGGAGCGGGGGAAGGATACGCAGTATTTT.